These 21 T cell receptor beta chains were sequenced from one sample in a study of T cells in Graves' hyperthyroidism and ophthalmopathy (dated by TCRdb to the late 2010s). The library relied on multiplex PCR. The run used an Illumina HiSeq 2000. TCR beta CDR3 regions were amplified from RNA transcripts. A first-round RT-PCR of the TCR CDR3 used the HTBI primer set with the Qiagen OneStep RT-PCR kit. In-frame beta chains were kept once TCRdb had trimmed the public reads at Q25 with fastp and called clones with MiXCR. All rows with the same CDR3 protein become a single entry with the most common DNA and genes. Here the sample has hundreds of thousands of distinct CDR3 sequences; nearly 20% occur a single time. Together, the top ten hold about 50% of the sample. The sequencing sample was made of blood. The source is a man aged 35-49 years with Graves' ophthalmopathy.

This clonotype was observed many times. This chain connects TRBV30 to TRBJ2-7, with 7 positions matching TRBD2. CDR3 length: 11 residues. CDR1 is GTSNPN, CDR2 SVGIG, per germline (reference sequence). The DNA of the CDR3 is TGTGCGGGACTACACTCCTACGAGCAGTACTTC. The encoded protein is CAGLHSYEQYF. Looking up the rest from reference TRBV30 and TRBJ2-7 gives the full variable domain: SQTIHQWPATLVQPVGSPLSLECTVEGTSNPNLYWYRQAAGRGLQLLFYSVGIGQISSEVPQNLSASRPQDRQFILSSKKLLLSDSGFYLCAGLHSYEQYFGPGTRLTVT.

This clonotype has only a few counts. The CDR3 DNA is TGTGCCAGCAGCGTAGTCTCCACGGGGGGCGACAATGAGCAGTTCTTC. Its protein product is CASSVVSTGGDNEQFF. The genes are TRBV9 and TRBJ2-1, with D perhaps TRBD2 (7 bases). CDR3 length equals 16 residues. Germline CDR1 and CDR2: SGDLS and YYNGEE. V lost 0 bases and J 5 bases, leaving 15 bases between the germline ends. The full variable domain, in which reference TRBV9 and TRBJ2-1 provide the parts outside the CDR3, is DSGVTQTPKHLITATGQRVTLRCSPRSGDLSVYWYQQSLDQGLQFLIQYYNGEERAKGNILERFSAQQFPDLHSELNLSSLELGDSALYFCASSVVSTGGDNEQFFGPGTRLTVL.

This clonotype has ten or more counts. J is TRBJ2-5 and V is TRBV18; D call uncertain. V dropped 2 bases and J dropped 2 bases, with 6 bases sitting between them. The CDR3 is 13 residues long. The germline gives CDR1 KGHSH, CDR2 LQKENI. This CDR3 is CASSPGVQETQYF. The CDR3 DNA is TGTGCCAGCTCACCAGGGGTACAAGAGACCCAGTACTTC.

This clonotype was observed many times. The chain carries TRBV7-2 and TRBJ2-2; 10 bases line up with TRBD2. The CDR3 sequence is 16 residues long. Germline V lookup: CDR1 SGHTA, CDR2 FQGNSA. The ends lost 2 bases at V and 4 bases at J; junction bases unmatched: 4. CDR3 coding DNA: TGTGCCAGCAGCTTAACTAGCGGGATTGGCACCGGGGAGCTGTTTTTT. It specifies CASSLTSGIGTGELFF.

This clonotype was recorded many times. This chain uses TRBV3-1 with TRBJ2-3; D might be TRBD2 (5 bases). The V and J ends lost 3 bases and 3 bases respectively, with 13 bases between them. The CDR3 contains 15 residues. CDR1 and CDR2 from the germline V gene are LGHDT and YNNKEL (reference sequence). Here the CDR3 reads CASSHPASGTDTQYF. The CDR3 DNA follows: TGTGCCAGCAGCCATCCGGCGTCGGGAACAGATACGCAGTATTTT.

This clonotype showed up many times. The chain has TRBV6-2 or TRBV6-3 and TRBJ2-7; TRBD1 might be the D (6 bases). This CDR3 is 14 amino acids long. The germline V gene has CDR1 MNHEY and CDR2 SVGEGT. Trimming left V 4 bases short and J 4 bases short, with 14 bases between. The CDR3 region has the DNA TGTGCCAGCAGTTGGACAGCTACAACTTACGAGCAGTACTTC. Amino acid sequence: CASSWTATTYEQYF.

This CDR3 is CASSPLILAGGYNEQFF. The CDR3 DNA follows: TGTGCCAGCAGCCCCCTGATTCTTGCGGGGGGGTACAATGAGCAGTTCTTC. The V gene is TRBV6-1, the J gene TRBJ2-1, with 9 bases that match TRBD2. Germline-derived CDR1 and CDR2 are MNHNS and SASEGT. With V trimmed by 6 bases and J by 4 bases, 13 bases remained unmatched. There are 17 residues in the CDR3.

This clonotype was seen only a few times. The chain has TRBV19 and TRBJ2-7; the D gene is possibly TRBD2 (5 bases). The CDR3 is 13 amino acids. Trimming removed 5 bases from V and 6 bases from J, with 14 bases in between. CDR1 LNHDA and CDR2 SQIVND come from the germline V gene (reference sequence). Here the CDR3 reads CASSVSSGAEQYF. The CDR3 DNA reads as TGTGCCAGTAGTGTATCAAGCGGAGCCGAGCAGTACTTC.

The chain's CDR3 is CATNTIAGNYEQYF. CDR3 nucleotides: TGTGCCACCAACACAATAGCGGGAAACTACGAGCAGTACTTC. The chain couples TRBV7-9 to TRBJ2-7; 8 bases agree with TRBD2. The CDR3 loop spans 14 amino acids. V gave up 10 bases and J gave up 3 bases; unmatched junction bases: 11. CDR1 SEHNR and CDR2 FQNEAQ come from the germline V gene (reference sequence). Full variable domain (remainder filled in from reference TRBV7-9 and TRBJ2-7): DTGVSQNPRHKITKRGQNVTFRCDPISEHNRLYWYRQTLGQGPEFLTYFQNEAQLEKSRLLSDRFSAERPKGSFSTLEIQRTEQGDSAMYLCATNTIAGNYEQYFGPGTRLTVT.

This sequence joins TRBV14 and TRBJ2-3; a possible D gene is TRBD1 (6 bases). The CDR3 sequence is 14 residues long. V was cut by 2 bases and J by 2 bases, with 8 bases left in between. Germline lookup yields CDR1 SGHDN and CDR2 FVKESK. Here the CDR3 reads CASSQRGTTDTQYF. For the CDR3, the DNA is TGTGCCAGCAGCCAAAGGGGGACCACAGATACGCAGTATTTT.

This clonotype was seen a handful of times. The V gene is TRBV11-3, the J gene TRBJ2-7; 12 nucleotides align to TRBD1. CDR1 and CDR2 from the germline V gene are SGHNT and YENEEA. The CDR3 runs 15 residues. Losses at the gene ends were 2 bases for V and 7 bases for J; bases not matched to a gene: 6. CDR3 amino acids: CASSLNWDRGREQYF. In nucleotides, the CDR3 is TGTGCCAGCAGCTTAAACTGGGACAGGGGGCGTGAGCAGTACTTC.

This chain uses TRBV7-9 with TRBJ1-5; D is possibly TRBD1 (6 bases). CDR3 length: 15 amino acids. Trimming removed 1 base from V and 10 bases from J, with 17 bases in between. Germline lookup yields CDR1 SEHNR and CDR2 FQNEAQ (reference sequence). CDR3 bases: TGTGCCAGCAGCTTAGGCTCGCAGGGGTCCTCCCCCCAGCATTTT. It translates to CASSLGSQGSSPQHF. The full variable domain, in which reference TRBV7-9 and TRBJ1-5 provide the parts outside the CDR3, is DTGVSQNPRHKITKRGQNVTFRCDPISEHNRLYWYRQTLGQGPEFLTYFQNEAQLEKSRLLSDRFSAERPKGSFSTLEIQRTEQGDSAMYLCASSLGSQGSSPQHFGDGTRLSIL.

This clonotype was picked up a small number of times. The rearrangement links TRBV6-9 to TRBJ2-7, with D tentatively TRBD2 (5 bases). The CDR3 consists of 16 residues. Between the trimmed V and J ends, which lost 3 bases and 10 bases, there was a span of 25 bases. Germline V lookup: CDR1 MNHGY, CDR2 SVAAGI. CDR3 amino acids: CASSYNLFPPSSEQYF. CDR3 in DNA: TGTGCCAGCAGTTACAATCTGTTCCCCCCTAGTAGCGAACAGTACTTC.

This clonotype was seen repeatedly, ten times or more. V gene TRBV7-9 combines with J gene TRBJ1-1; D unresolved. CDR1 and CDR2 from the germline V gene are SEHNR and FQNEAQ (reference sequence). This CDR3 is 13 amino acids long. V was shortened by 0 bases and J by 5 bases, with 7 bases between the two germline ends. The chain's CDR3 is CASSLAPATEAFF. As DNA, the CDR3 is TGTGCCAGCAGCTTAGCGCCAGCGACTGAAGCTTTCTTT.

Many counts were recorded for this clonotype. The V gene is TRBV18, the J gene TRBJ1-1; D possibly corresponds to TRBD1 (6 bases). The germline CDR1 and CDR2 sequences are KGHSH and LQKENI. The CDR3 totals 14 residues. V was clipped by 5 bases and J by 1 base, with 11 bases between them. The CDR3 DNA follows: TGTGCCAGCTCAAACGGACAGCCGAACACTGAAGCTTTCTTT. Encoded protein: CASSNGQPNTEAFF.

This clonotype has just a few counts. The gene calls are TRBV28 and TRBJ1-5; D is uncertain. The CDR3 totals 13 residues. The germline V gene encodes CDR1 MDHEN and CDR2 SYDVKM. Trimming shortened V by 1 base and J by 5 bases, and 6 bases separated the two germline ends. The CDR3 spells CASSLSDYQPQHF. The DNA for the CDR3 is TGTGCCAGCAGTTTATCGGATTATCAGCCCCAGCATTTT.

This clonotype came up many times. This chain links TRBV11-1 with TRBJ2-5; either TRBD1 or TRBD2 may supply D (5 bases each). This CDR3 is built from 14 residues. Per germline, CDR1 SGHAT and CDR2 FQDESV (reference sequence). Trimming stripped 7 bases from V and 0 bases from J, with 12 bases between. The CDR3 nucleotides are TGTGCCAGCACCGGGACCATAAACCAAGAGACCCAGTACTTC. Its protein is CASTGTINQETQYF.

In its sample, this clonotype was seen many times. This sequence joins TRBV30 and TRBJ2-3; the D is unclear. Trimming stripped 4 bases from V and 4 bases from J, with 6 bases between. Germline V CDR1 and CDR2: GTSNPN, SVGIG (reference sequence). The CDR3 is 11 residues long. CDR3 bases: TGTGCCTGGACCCCGTCAGATACGCAGTATTTT. Encoded protein: CAWTPSDTQYF.

This clonotype appeared many times. The CDR3 nucleotides are TGTGCCAGCAGCTCACGCCCCACGGAGGAGGTGACCGGGGAGCTGTTTTTT. It codes for CASSSRPTEEVTGELFF. The chain couples TRBV9 to TRBJ2-2; a possible D gene is TRBD2 (5 bases). The germline V and J ends were trimmed by 4 bases and 5 bases, with 21 bases remaining between them. The CDR3 has 17 amino acids. Germline-derived CDR1 and CDR2 are SGDLS and YYNGEE. Looking up the rest from reference TRBV9 and TRBJ2-2 gives the full variable domain: DSGVTQTPKHLITATGQRVTLRCSPRSGDLSVYWYQQSLDQGLQFLIQYYNGEERAKGNILERFSAQQFPDLHSELNLSSLELGDSALYFCASSSRPTEEVTGELFFGEGSRLTVL.

In this sample, this clonotype turned up many times. The chain is built from TRBV11-2 and TRBJ2-2; D possibly corresponds to TRBD1 (5 bases). The CDR3 runs 11 residues. Trimming left V 8 bases short and J 7 bases short, with 8 bases between. The germline CDR1 and CDR2 sequences are SGHAT and FQNNGV. The CDR3 bases are TGTGCCAGCTACCAGGGCGGGGAGCTGTTTTTT. Encoded protein: CASYQGGELFF.

J is TRBJ2-5 and V is TRBV29-1; no reliable D call. The germline CDR1 and CDR2 sequences are SQVTM and ANQGSEA. V lost 4 bases, J lost 0 bases, and 6 bases lay in between. CDR3 size: 12 residues. CDR3 protein: CSVGEYQETQYF. CDR3 bases: TGCAGCGTTGGAGAGTACCAAGAGACCCAGTACTTC.